What follows are 28 T cell receptor beta chains derived from one specimen sequenced in a study of radiation and T cells in renal cell carcinoma. Time point defined: baseline pretreatment blood. Indicated treatment: 15 Gy SBRT to primary tumor, nephrectomy 4 weeks later. Repertoires were generated with immunoSEQ multiplex PCR, while TCRdb's copy carries only in-frame clones and drops some. The sample lists approximately 110,000 clones, 80% to 85% seen once, with 3% in the top ten. This specimen consisted of blood, obtained from a patient whose treatment included radiotherapy and nephrectomy. The receptors originated from a woman in her sixties with renal cell carcinoma.

V usage is TRBV6-5 and J usage is TRBJ2-7, with 7 bases identical to TRBD1. J gave up 2 bases and V 6 bases, and 7 bases lay outside the gene matches. This CDR3 region has 14 residues. The V gene's germline CDR1 is MNHEY and CDR2 SVGAGI. The CDR3 is CASRYRDSPYEQYF. CDR3 sequence (DNA): TGTGCCAGCAGATACCGGGACAGCCCCTACGAGCAGTACTTC.

The gene calls are TRBV7-3 and TRBJ2-5; tentatively, D is TRBD2 (6 bases). CDR3 length equals 13 residues. The germline V gene has CDR1 SGHTA and CDR2 FQGTGA. The ends were cut back, 3 bases at V and 5 bases at J, with 10 bases in the middle. The CDR3 loop reads CASSFSREETQYF. The CDR3, as DNA: TGTGCCAGCAGCTTTTCTCGGGAGGAGACCCAGTACTTC.

The chain links TRBV15 to TRBJ1-5, with 7 nucleotides matching TRBD1. The ends lost 0 bases at V and 6 bases at J; junction bases unmatched: 5. The length of the CDR3 is 15 residues. Germline-derived CDR1 and CDR2 are LNHNV and YYDKDF (reference sequence). For the CDR3, the DNA is TGTGCCACCAGCAGAGAAACAGGGGCCCCTCAGCCCCAGCATTTT. This codes for CATSRETGAPQPQHF. Supplemented by reference TRBV15 and TRBJ1-5, the full variable domain reads DAMVIQNPRYQVTQFGKPVTLSCSQTLNHNVMYWYQQKSSQAPKLLFHYYDKDFNNEADTPDNFQSRRPNTSFCFLDIRSPGLGDTAMYLCATSRETGAPQPQHFGDGTRLSIL.

J is TRBJ1-1 and V is TRBV5-8; D is perhaps TRBD1 (5 bases). With 0 bases removed from V and 8 bases from J, the gap between germline ends came to 11 bases. Germline V gene data show CDR1 as SGHTS and CDR2 as YDEGEE. The CDR3 is made up of 13 amino acids. DNA for the CDR3: TGTGCCAGCAGCTTGGTATGGGACCGGGAAGCTTTCTTT. Protein sequence: CASSLVWDREAFF.

V is TRBV2 and J is TRBJ1-3; 7 bases line up with TRBD1. Per the germline V gene, CDR1 is SNHLY and CDR2 is FYNNEI. This CDR3 is built from 15 residues. V was pared by 6 bases and J by 1 base, with 6 bases of the junction left unmatched. CDR3 residues: CASSPGRGSGNTIYF. In nucleotides, the CDR3 is TGTGCCAGCAGCCCCGGCAGGGGGTCTGGAAACACCATATATTTT. The full variable domain, in which reference TRBV2 and TRBJ1-3 provide the parts outside the CDR3, is EPEVTQTPSHQVTQMGQEVILRCVPISNHLYFYWYRQILGQKVEFLVSFYNNEISEKSEIFDDQFSVERPDGSNFTLKIRSTKLEDSAMYFCASSPGRGSGNTIYFGEGSWLTVV.

This clone was found once. The chain combines TRBV9 with TRBJ2-7; 9 bases match TRBD1. Germline trimming cut 0 bases from V and 7 bases from J; bases unmatched to any gene: 8. Germline assignment: CDR1 SGDLS and CDR2 YYNGEE. CDR3 length: 15 residues. The DNA for the CDR3 is TGTGCCAGCAGCGTAGGGGGACAGGGATTCGGAGAGCAGTACTTC. It yields the protein CASSVGGQGFGEQYF.

The chain uses TRBV5-6 and TRBJ2-3, with 9 bases aligning to TRBD1. Germline CDR1 is SGHDT and CDR2 is YYEEEE. The CDR3 runs 16 residues. V shed 4 bases, J shed 1 base, and the junction held 7 bases outside the gene matches. The CDR3, as DNA: TGTGCCAGCAGCACCTACAGGGGGCTTGGCACAGATACGCAGTATTTT. It translates to CASSTYRGLGTDTQYF.

The V call is TRBV7-9, the J call TRBJ1-2; the D gene is possibly TRBD1 (5 bases). Trimming removed 7 bases from V and 8 bases from J, with 32 bases in between. Germline-derived CDR1 and CDR2 are SEHNR and FQNEAQ (reference sequence). The CDR3 is made up of 18 amino acids. The CDR3 nucleotides read TGTGCCAGCACCTCCTTATGGGGACTTTATGGTCCCGAGGGCGGCTACACCTTC. Its protein product is CASTSLWGLYGPEGGYTF.

The J gene is TRBJ2-7, the V gene TRBV6-5; perhaps TRBD2 as D (6 bases). Trimming removed 4 bases at V and 5 bases at J, with 15 bases between. Germline V gene lookup returns CDR1 MNHEY and CDR2 SVGAGI. This CDR3 has 14 amino acids. The CDR3 is CASSSRGVVDEQYF. CDR3 nucleotide sequence: TGTGCCAGCAGTTCTCGCGGGGTGGTTGACGAGCAGTACTTC.

The rearrangement joins TRBV4-3 to TRBJ2-3; unclear D gene. Germline CDR1 reads LGHNA; CDR2 reads YSLEER. The length of the CDR3 is 15 residues. The V end was cut by 0 bases, the J end by 4 bases, with 11 bases between. CDR3 sequence: CASSQDLTAPDTQYF. The CDR3 DNA sequence: TGCGCCAGCAGCCAAGACCTGACGGCCCCAGATACGCAGTATTTT.

This clone was seen only a few times. This chain joins TRBV18 and TRBJ1-1, with a tentative D call TRBD1 (5 bases). V dropped 0 bases and J dropped 1 base, with 6 bases sitting between them. The CDR3 is 14 residues long. Germline assignment: CDR1 KGHSH and CDR2 LQKENI. CDR3: CASSPPGGNTEAFF. For the CDR3, the DNA is TGTGCCAGCTCACCACCGGGGGGGAACACTGAAGCTTTCTTT.

The chain is built from TRBV6-5 and TRBJ2-1; 10 bases agree with TRBD2. The CDR3 extends over 15 amino acids. Germline CDR1 and CDR2: MNHEY and SVGAGI. Losses at the gene ends were 6 bases for V and 7 bases for J; bases not matched to a gene: 9. The CDR3 region is CASRASGRASNEQFF. CDR3 DNA: TGTGCCAGCAGAGCCAGCGGGAGGGCCAGTAATGAGCAGTTCTTC.

The rearrangement joins TRBV7-2 to TRBJ1-5; maybe TRBD1 (5 bases). Trimming removed 5 bases from V and 5 bases from J, with 19 bases in between. Germline V gene sequence: CDR1 SGHTA, CDR2 FQGNSA. There are 16 residues in the CDR3. CDR3 protein: CASSLDFRADYQPQHF. The CDR3, as DNA: TGTGCCAGCAGCCTAGACTTCAGGGCAGACTATCAGCCCCAGCATTTT.

The gene calls are TRBV7-8 and TRBJ2-2; perhaps TRBD1 as D (6 bases). CDR1 is SGHVS and CDR2 is FQNEAQ in the germline V gene. V lost 1 base and J 5 bases, leaving 17 bases between the germline ends. The CDR3 runs 17 residues. The CDR3 protein is CASSLGRTEMGTGELFF. The CDR3 nucleotides read TGTGCCAGCAGCTTAGGGCGGACAGAAATGGGGACCGGGGAGCTGTTTTTT.

The chain employs TRBV28 and TRBJ1-1; D is unclear. This CDR3 has 14 amino acids. The germline V gene has CDR1 MDHEN and CDR2 SYDVKM. Trimming took off 2 bases at V and 1 base at J, with 8 bases between the two ends. The CDR3 coding sequence is TGTGCCAGCAGTTTAGGCACGGGGAACACTGAAGCTTTCTTT. It is translated as CASSLGTGNTEAFF.

In this sample, this clone turned up a few times. The V gene is TRBV27, the J gene TRBJ1-1; D not resolved. V shed 7 bases and J shed 0 bases, with 12 bases lying between them. This CDR3 has 14 amino acids. Germline CDR1 is MNHEY and CDR2 is SMNVEV (reference sequence). CDR3 loop: CASTDLGMNTEAFF. For the CDR3, the DNA is TGTGCCAGCACCGACTTGGGGATGAACACTGAAGCTTTCTTT.

The rearrangement uses TRBV5-1 and TRBJ1-2, with 8 bases identical to TRBD1. CDR3 size: 14 residues. The V and J ends lost 4 bases and 3 bases, in that order; junction bases with no gene match: 5. Per germline, CDR1 SGHRS and CDR2 YFSETQ. Written as DNA, the CDR3 is TGCGCCAGCAGCCTGACAGGGGCGGACTATGGCTACACCTTC. Its protein product is CASSLTGADYGYTF.

J is TRBJ1-1 and V is TRBV28; 8 bases are shared with TRBD1. In germline, CDR1 is MDHEN, CDR2 SYDVKM. The V and J ends lost 1 base and 3 bases, in that order; junction bases with no gene match: 10. This CDR3 contains 17 residues. The DNA for the CDR3 is TGTGCCAGCAGTTTATCCGGACAGGGACTAATCGACACTGAAGCTTTCTTT. Translated: CASSLSGQGLIDTEAFF.

This clone was observed a handful of times. The chain's CDR3 is CASSQDGTLGTQYF. The CDR3 nucleotides are TGTGCCAGCAGCCAAGATGGGACCCTGGGGACCCAGTACTTC. This chain uses TRBV4-2 with TRBJ2-5; D possibly matches TRBD1 or TRBD2 (5 bases each). The CDR3 is 14 amino acids. V lost 0 bases to trimming and J lost 7 bases, with 12 bases between them. Germline V CDR1 and CDR2: LGHNA, YNFKEQ.

V and J are TRBV10-3 and TRBJ2-7; D is uncertain. V was trimmed by 4 bases and J by 6 bases, leaving 10 bases between them. In germline, CDR1 is ENHRY, CDR2 SYGVKD. This CDR3 is built from 12 residues. CDR3 in DNA: TGTGCCATCAGTGGGGTCCGTTCCGAGCAGTACTTC. This codes for CAISGVRSEQYF.

This clone showed up just a few times. The gene calls are TRBV4-2 and TRBJ1-5, with D unclear. CDR3 length: 14 amino acids. Trimming shortened V by 5 bases and J by 0 bases, and 8 bases separated the two germline ends. Germline V gives CDR1 LGHNA, CDR2 YNFKEQ. CDR3 coding DNA: TGTGCCAGCAGCTGGGATCATAGCAATCAGCCCCAGCATTTT. As protein: CASSWDHSNQPQHF.

This clone was observed a single time. The rearrangement links TRBV29-1 to TRBJ1-2; 8 bases match TRBD1. The CDR3 consists of 12 residues. V lost 6 bases to trimming and J lost 4 bases; unmatched junction nucleotides: 4. Germline-derived CDR1 and CDR2 are SQVTM and ANQGSEA. The CDR3 sequence is CSVGQGGYGYTF. The CDR3 nucleotides read TGCAGCGTAGGACAGGGAGGCTATGGCTACACCTTC.

The genes are TRBV7-3 and TRBJ1-2; 7 nucleotides align to TRBD1. The CDR3 contains 21 residues. Germline values: CDR1 SGHTA, CDR2 FQGTGA. After removal of 1 base from V and 0 bases from J, the junction contained 20 bases not matched to a gene. CDR3: CASSLSPVSPGTAFPNYGYTF. CDR3 in DNA: TGTGCCAGCAGCTTAAGCCCGGTTTCGCCCGGGACAGCCTTCCCTAACTATGGCTACACCTTC.

As concerns this clone: The junction and the germline gene differ at one end; a read error may be behind it. The gene calls are TRBV28 and TRBJ1-2; 11 positions agree with TRBD1. CDR3 length equals 11 residues. In germline, CDR1 is MDHEN, CDR2 SYDVKM. The CDR3 DNA follows: TGTGCCAGCAGTTCCGGGACAGGGGGAGGGTTC. It yields the protein CASSSGTGGGF.

In DNA form, the CDR3 reads TGTGCCGCCGGGACAGGGCCCTACGAGCAGTACTTC. Translated, it gives CAAGTGPYEQYF. The chain recombines TRBV15 with TRBJ2-7; TRBD1 agrees at 9 bases. Per the germline V gene, CDR1 is LNHNV and CDR2 is YYDKDF (reference sequence). V shed 11 bases and J 2 bases; nucleotides not matched to a gene: 4. The CDR3 contains 12 residues.

V and J are TRBV9 and TRBJ1-2; 9 nucleotides match TRBD1. Germline values: CDR1 SGDLS, CDR2 YYNGEE. The CDR3 spans 15 residues. The V and J ends lost 4 bases and 1 base, in that order; junction bases with no gene match: 5. CDR3 region: CASSSRQGGNYGYTF. Written as DNA, the CDR3 is TGTGCCAGCAGCAGCCGACAGGGGGGTAACTATGGCTACACCTTC.

The rearrangement links TRBV7-2 to TRBJ1-2; D possibly corresponds to TRBD1 (6 bases). Trimming left V 6 bases short and J 4 bases short, with 15 bases between. Germline lookup yields CDR1 SGHTA and CDR2 FQGNSA. The CDR3 length is 14 residues. The CDR3 loop reads CASSLGGAFYGYTF. The CDR3 DNA is TGTGCCAGCAGTCTGGGGGGCGCCTTCTATGGCTACACCTTC.

CDR3: CASSEAGLAGADTQYF. CDR3 sequence (DNA): TGTGCCAGCAGTGAAGCCGGGCTAGCGGGAGCGGATACGCAGTATTTT. This chain connects TRBV6-1 to TRBJ2-3; 10 nucleotides match TRBD2. CDR3 length equals 16 residues. CDR1 and CDR2 (germline): MNHNS, SASEGT. Trimming took 0 bases from V and 6 from J; bases not matched to a gene: 6.